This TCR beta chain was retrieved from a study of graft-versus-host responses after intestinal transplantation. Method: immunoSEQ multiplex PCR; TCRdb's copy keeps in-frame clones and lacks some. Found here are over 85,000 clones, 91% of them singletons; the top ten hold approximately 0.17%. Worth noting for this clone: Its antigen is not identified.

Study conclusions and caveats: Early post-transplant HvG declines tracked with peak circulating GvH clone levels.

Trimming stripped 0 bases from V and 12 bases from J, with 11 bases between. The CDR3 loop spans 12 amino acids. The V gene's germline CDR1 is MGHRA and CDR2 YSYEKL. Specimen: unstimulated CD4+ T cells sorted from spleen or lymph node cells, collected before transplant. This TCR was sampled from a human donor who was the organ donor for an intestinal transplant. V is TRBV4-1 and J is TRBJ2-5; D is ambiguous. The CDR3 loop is CASSQDPRHKYF. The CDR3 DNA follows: TGCGCCAGCAGCCAAGATCCCAGGCACAAGTACTTC.